These 28 T cell receptor beta chains were sequenced from one sample in a study of T cell repertoires in MIS-A myocarditis. Produced via immunoSEQ multiplex PCR; TCRdb's table is partial and in-frame only. The top ten hold roughly 19% of the sample, which has more than 6,500 clones, about four fifths seen once. What was sequenced was right inferior lung lobe tissue obtained at autopsy. All receptors derive from a young man with fulminant myocarditis from multisystem inflammatory syndrome in adults (MIS-A) after COVID-19.

This chain links TRBV10-2 with TRBJ1-4; 9 nucleotides line up with TRBD1. The germline V gene encodes CDR1 WSHSY and CDR2 SAAADI. J gave up 5 bases and V 2 bases, and 3 bases lay outside the gene matches. The CDR3 totals 15 residues. The DNA for the CDR3 is TGCGCCAGCAGTGAGATTGGACAGGGGAATGAAAAACTGTTTTTT. Translated: CASSEIGQGNEKLFF.

The chain is built from TRBV6-2 or TRBV6-3 and TRBJ2-5; D not certain. The V gene lost 6 bases and the J gene lost 2 bases, with 7 bases spanning the gap. Germline V gives CDR1 MNHEY, CDR2 SVGEGT. The CDR3 has 12 amino acids. The CDR3 nucleotides read TGTGCCAGCAGCAACATTCAAGAGACCCAGTACTTC. Translation: CASSNIQETQYF.

The chain combines TRBV7-8 with TRBJ2-1, with TRBD2 matching 10 bases. J lost 3 bases, V lost 2 bases, and 4 bases had no gene match. This CDR3 spans 16 amino acids. The germline V gene has CDR1 SGHVS and CDR2 FQNEAQ. The CDR3 is CASSLRAGGLYNEQFF. CDR3 DNA sequence: TGTGCCAGCAGCTTACGAGCGGGAGGGCTCTACAATGAGCAGTTCTTC.

The DNA for the CDR3 is TGTGCCAGCAGCCATCCCCCCCCGGGCGGTGATGGCTACACCTTC. It yields the protein CASSHPPPGGDGYTF. J is TRBJ1-2 and V is TRBV4-2; no clear D gene. With 3 bases removed from V and 6 bases from J, the gap between germline ends came to 17 bases. CDR3 length: 15 amino acids. The germline V gene has CDR1 LGHNA and CDR2 YNFKEQ.

The gene calls are TRBV6-5 and TRBJ2-3; 9 positions match TRBD2. The CDR3 consists of 14 residues. Per the germline V gene, CDR1 is MNHEY and CDR2 is SVGAGI. V dropped 7 bases and J dropped 4; count of bases not matched to a gene: 6. The CDR3 DNA reads as TGTGCCAGCACCGCGGGGGGGCGGTCAGATACGCAGTATTTT. The encoded protein is CASTAGGRSDTQYF.

The chain joins TRBV19 to TRBJ2-5; 8 positions match TRBD2. The CDR3 is 15 residues long. Germline V gene lookup returns CDR1 LNHDA and CDR2 SQIVND (reference sequence). V shed 5 bases, J shed 1 base, and the junction held 6 bases outside the gene matches. CDR3 sequence: CASSGPGTSQETQYF. The CDR3 nucleotides are TGTGCCAGTAGTGGACCCGGGACTAGCCAAGAGACCCAGTACTTC.

The chain uses TRBV9 and TRBJ2-1; D is possibly TRBD1 (5 bases). V gave up 5 bases and J gave up 0 bases, with 12 bases separating them. The CDR3 runs 15 residues. Germline V gives CDR1 SGDLS, CDR2 YYNGEE. The CDR3 DNA is TGTGCCAGCAGTCGACAGCAGAGCTCCTACAATGAGCAGTTCTTC. This codes for CASSRQQSSYNEQFF.

J is TRBJ1-2 and V is TRBV28, with D perhaps TRBD1 (6 bases). The germline V gene has CDR1 MDHEN and CDR2 SYDVKM. The V end lost 10 bases, the J end lost 7 bases, and 22 bases lay between the germline ends. This CDR3 comprises 14 residues. The CDR3 region is CATIPGGGSGGYTF. CDR3 nucleotide sequence: TGTGCCACCATTCCCGGGGGCGGCTCCGGTGGCTACACCTTC.

This clone was found once. The CDR3 sequence is CASSFQPTEAFF. DNA for the CDR3: TGTGCCAGCAGCTTCCAGCCTACTGAAGCTTTCTTT. The V and J genes are TRBV11-2 and TRBJ1-1; D is uncertain. V dropped 3 bases and J dropped 5 bases, with 7 bases sitting between them. Germline values: CDR1 SGHAT, CDR2 FQNNGV. The CDR3 has 12 amino acids.

V gene TRBV1 combines with J gene TRBJ2-3; no check of the table's D call, TRBD2, against the DNA was made. TRBV1 is a pseudogene locus. This CDR3 is 18 amino acids long. The CDR3 spells CTSSLTLGGRAITDTQYF. CDR3 bases: TGCACCAGCAGCCTTACTCTAGGAGGGCGGGCGATCACAGATACGCAGTATTTT.

The chain carries TRBV24-1 and TRBJ2-5, with 11 bases aligning to TRBD1. Trimming at V came to 4 bases and at J to 5 bases, leaving 5 bases not matched to a gene. Per germline, CDR1 KGHDR and CDR2 SFDVKD. The CDR3 sequence is 15 residues long. In DNA, the CDR3 is TGTGCCACCAGTGAACTGGGACAGGGGGTTGAGACCCAGTACTTC. Amino acids: CATSELGQGVETQYF.

This chain uses TRBV20-1 with TRBJ2-5, with a possible D match to TRBD2 (6 bases). V lost 6 bases and J 2 bases, leaving 7 bases between the germline ends. The length of the CDR3 is 11 residues. Germline loops: CDR1 DFQATT, CDR2 SNEGSKA (reference sequence). The CDR3 sequence: CSAGGQETQYF. The CDR3, as DNA: TGCAGTGCCGGGGGTCAAGAGACCCAGTACTTC.

J is TRBJ1-6 and V is TRBV2; TRBD1 matches 7 bases. This CDR3 region has 14 residues. Per germline, CDR1 SNHLY and CDR2 FYNNEI. The ends lost 9 bases at V and 0 bases at J; junction bases unmatched: 2. CDR3 sequence: CASGDSSYNSPLHF. The CDR3 region has the DNA TGTGCCAGTGGGGACAGCTCCTATAATTCACCCCTCCACTTT.

The V gene is TRBV28, the J gene TRBJ1-2; D is ambiguous. The germline V gene has CDR1 MDHEN and CDR2 SYDVKM. Trimming removed 7 bases from V and 3 bases from J, with 15 bases in between. The CDR3 length is 14 residues. The CDR3 DNA follows: TGTGCCAGCAACCGCCACGGTGGGCACTATGGCTACACCTTC. This sequence encodes CASNRHGGHYGYTF.

This clone was recorded once. The chain employs TRBV9 and TRBJ1-1, with 8 nucleotides matching TRBD1. Germline V gene sequence: CDR1 SGDLS, CDR2 YYNGEE. After removal of 3 bases from V and 4 bases from J, the junction contained 8 bases not matched to a gene. CDR3 size: 15 residues. The CDR3 loop is CASSGDGTGFTEAFF. The CDR3 nucleotides are TGTGCCAGCAGCGGGGACGGGACAGGATTCACTGAAGCTTTCTTT.

This rearrangement joins TRBV7-9 to TRBJ1-1; D not resolved. Germline values: CDR1 SEHNR, CDR2 FQNEAQ (reference sequence). Trimming took off 5 bases at V and 7 bases at J, with 11 bases between the two ends. The CDR3 loop spans 12 amino acids. The CDR3 nucleotides are TGTGCCAGCAGCCCCCGAACTGGTGAAGCTTTCTTT. This translates into CASSPRTGEAFF. Looking up the rest from reference TRBV7-9 and TRBJ1-1 gives the full variable domain: DTGVSQNPRHKITKRGQNVTFRCDPISEHNRLYWYRQTLGQGPEFLTYFQNEAQLEKSRLLSDRFSAERPKGSFSTLEIQRTEQGDSAMYLCASSPRTGEAFFGQGTRLTVV.

This chain uses TRBV28 with TRBJ2-7, with D unclear. V was clipped by 3 bases and J by 3 bases, with 6 bases between them. Germline values: CDR1 MDHEN, CDR2 SYDVKM. The CDR3 length is 12 residues. Here the CDR3 DNA reads TGTGCCAGCAGTTTGACGGTCTACGAGCAGTACTTC. Encoded protein: CASSLTVYEQYF.

The V and J genes are TRBV7-2 and TRBJ1-1, with 7 positions matching TRBD1. The germline gives CDR1 SGHTA, CDR2 FQGNSA. Unmatched junction bases numbered 10, after V lost 5 bases and J lost 7 bases. This CDR3 is built from 14 residues. As DNA, the CDR3 is TGTGCCAGCAGCGAACAGGGGAGTTTCAATGAAGCTTTCTTT. Translation gives CASSEQGSFNEAFF.

There are a few counts of this clone. The chain uses TRBV6-5 and TRBJ2-5; D might be TRBD1 or TRBD2, each matching 5 bases. Germline-derived CDR1 and CDR2 are MNHEY and SVGAGI. Trimming removed 11 bases at V and 4 bases at J, with 20 bases between. The CDR3 extends over 14 amino acids. CDR3 loop: CAVTEGSGGETQYF. CDR3 sequence (DNA): TGTGCCGTCACCGAGGGGTCCGGAGGAGAGACCCAGTACTTC.

The CDR3, as DNA: TGTGCCATCAGCTTGCCGTACAAGATCTACGAGCAGTACTTC. Residues: CAISLPYKIYEQYF. This chain uses TRBV10-3 with TRBJ2-7; D not resolved. The CDR3 runs to 14 residues. Trimming took off 6 bases at V and 3 bases at J, with 15 bases between the two ends. CDR1 is ENHRY and CDR2 is SYGVKD in the germline V gene.

This CDR3 is CASSKTGGRYEQYF. The CDR3 DNA follows: TGTGCCAGCAGCAAGACAGGGGGCAGGTACGAGCAGTACTTC. The chain combines TRBV6-2 or TRBV6-3 with TRBJ2-7; 10 bases map to TRBD1. The CDR3 length is 14 residues. Germline CDR1 is MNHEY and CDR2 is SVGEGT. The junction had 6 bases not matched to a gene; V was cut back by 6 bases and J by 4 bases.

The chain employs TRBV5-1 and TRBJ2-2; TRBD2 agrees at 9 bases. CDR1 and CDR2 (germline): SGHRS, YFSETQ. V shed 5 bases, J shed 4 bases, and the junction held 6 bases outside the gene matches. This CDR3 is 15 amino acids long. CDR3 loop: CASRSPGLATGELFF. The CDR3 DNA reads TGCGCCAGCAGGTCCCCGGGACTAGCCACCGGGGAGCTGTTTTTT.

The genes are TRBV6-2 or TRBV6-3 and TRBJ1-5, with D perhaps matching TRBD1 (5 bases). The CDR3 runs to 15 residues. The V end lost 0 bases, the J end lost 5 bases, and 11 bases lay between the germline ends. Germline lookup yields CDR1 MNHEY and CDR2 SVGEGT. CDR3 sequence: CASSYSSKGDQPQHF. The CDR3 DNA is TGTGCCAGCAGTTACTCGTCCAAAGGGGATCAGCCCCAGCATTTT.

This clone was seen only a few times. The V call is TRBV15, the J call TRBJ1-6, with D hard to call. CDR3 length: 13 amino acids. With 6 bases removed from V and 6 bases from J, the gap between germline ends came to 9 bases. Per germline, CDR1 LNHNV and CDR2 YYDKDF (reference sequence). Written as DNA, the CDR3 is TGTGCCACCAGGCGCCGGGGTAATTCACCCCTCCACTTT. As protein: CATRRRGNSPLHF.

This rearrangement joins TRBV28 to TRBJ1-1; D remains ambiguous. Trimming stripped 6 bases from V and 11 bases from J, with 13 bases between. CDR1 MDHEN and CDR2 SYDVKM come from the germline V gene. The CDR3 is made up of 11 amino acids. The CDR3 coding sequence is TGTGCCAGCAGAAAACGGCCGGTGGCTTTCTTT. Translating it yields CASRKRPVAFF.

The J gene is TRBJ2-1, the V gene TRBV24-1; weak D call: TRBD1 (6 bases). Trimming removed 6 bases from V and 4 bases from J, with 15 bases in between. The length of the CDR3 is 15 residues. CDR1 and CDR2 from the germline V gene are KGHDR and SFDVKD. CDR3 sequence reads: CATSFGEGGYNEQFF. CDR3 nucleotides: TGTGCCACCAGTTTCGGGGAAGGGGGATACAATGAGCAGTTCTTC.

This chain connects TRBV15 to TRBJ1-1; TRBD1 might be the D (6 bases). The CDR3 has 16 residues. The germline V gene has CDR1 LNHNV and CDR2 YYDKDF (reference sequence). Trimming left V 4 bases short and J 1 base short, with 16 bases between. Here the CDR3 reads CATSKKARGPNTEAFF. In nucleotides, the CDR3 is TGTGCCACCAGCAAAAAAGCACGGGGGCCGAACACTGAAGCTTTCTTT.

This chain joins TRBV14 and TRBJ1-3, with 9 bases fitting TRBD1. V dropped 6 bases and J dropped 11; count of bases not matched to a gene: 5. Germline V lookup: CDR1 SGHDN, CDR2 FVKESK. The CDR3 is 12 residues long. CDR3 amino acids: CASRLTGGPIYF. The CDR3 region has the DNA TGTGCCAGCAGACTGACAGGGGGGCCCATATATTTT.